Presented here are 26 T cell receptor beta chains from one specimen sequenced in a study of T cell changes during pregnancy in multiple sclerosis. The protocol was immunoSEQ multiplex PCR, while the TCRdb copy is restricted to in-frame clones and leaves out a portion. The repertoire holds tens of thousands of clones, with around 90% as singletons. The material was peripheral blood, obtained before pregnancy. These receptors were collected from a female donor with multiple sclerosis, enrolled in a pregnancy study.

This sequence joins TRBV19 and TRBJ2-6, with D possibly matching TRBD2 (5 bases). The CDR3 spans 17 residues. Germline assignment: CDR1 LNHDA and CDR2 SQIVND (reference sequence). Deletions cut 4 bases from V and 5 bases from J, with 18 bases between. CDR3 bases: TGTGCCAGTAGTACCTGGAGTAGCGAGGGAAGGGCCAACGTCCTGACTTTC. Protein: CASSTWSSEGRANVLTF.

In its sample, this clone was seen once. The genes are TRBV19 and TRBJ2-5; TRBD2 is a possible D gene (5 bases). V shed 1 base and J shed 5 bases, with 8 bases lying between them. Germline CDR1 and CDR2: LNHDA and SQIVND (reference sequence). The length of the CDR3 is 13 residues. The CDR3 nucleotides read TGTGCCAGTAGTATAGGGGAGTCGGAGACCCAGTACTTC. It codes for CASSIGESETQYF.

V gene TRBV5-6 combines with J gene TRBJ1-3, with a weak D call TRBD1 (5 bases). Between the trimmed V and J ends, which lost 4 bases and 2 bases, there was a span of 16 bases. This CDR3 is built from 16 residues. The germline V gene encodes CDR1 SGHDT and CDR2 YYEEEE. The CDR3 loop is CASSPKGRGPGNTIYF. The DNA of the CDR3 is TGTGCCAGCAGCCCAAAGGGGAGGGGACCTGGAAACACCATATATTTT.

In nucleotides, the CDR3 is TGTGCCATCTCTCTTGCGGGGGTTTCCTACAATGAGCAGTTCTTC. Translating gives CAISLAGVSYNEQFF. The chain recombines TRBV6-1 with TRBJ2-1, with 7 bases aligning to TRBD2. The CDR3 totals 15 residues. Germline CDR1 MNHNS, CDR2 SASEGT. V shed 10 bases, J shed 1 base, and the junction held 10 bases outside the gene matches.

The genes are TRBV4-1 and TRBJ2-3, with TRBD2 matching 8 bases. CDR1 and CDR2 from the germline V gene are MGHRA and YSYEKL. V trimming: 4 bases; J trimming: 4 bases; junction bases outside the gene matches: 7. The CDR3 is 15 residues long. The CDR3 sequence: CASSPGTREADTQYF. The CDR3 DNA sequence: TGCGCCAGCAGCCCCGGGACTAGAGAAGCAGATACGCAGTATTTT.

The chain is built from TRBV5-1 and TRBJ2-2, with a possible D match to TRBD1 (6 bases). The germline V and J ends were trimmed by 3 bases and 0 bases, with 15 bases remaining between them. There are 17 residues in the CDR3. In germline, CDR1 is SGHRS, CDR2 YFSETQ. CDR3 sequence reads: CASSSRDTASNTGELFF. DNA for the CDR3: TGCGCCAGCAGCTCCCGGGACACCGCATCGAACACCGGGGAGCTGTTTTTT.

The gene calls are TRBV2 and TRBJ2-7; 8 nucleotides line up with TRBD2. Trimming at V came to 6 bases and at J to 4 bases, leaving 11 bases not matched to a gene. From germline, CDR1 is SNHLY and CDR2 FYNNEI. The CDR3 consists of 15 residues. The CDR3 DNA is TGTGCCAGCAGGGCCACCAGCGGGAGTACATACGAGCAGTACTTC. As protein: CASRATSGSTYEQYF.

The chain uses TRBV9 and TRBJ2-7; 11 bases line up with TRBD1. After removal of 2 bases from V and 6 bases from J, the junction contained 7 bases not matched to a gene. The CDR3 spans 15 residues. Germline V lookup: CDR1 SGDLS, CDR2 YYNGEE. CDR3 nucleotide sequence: TGTGCCAGCAGCGTTGGACAGGGGGCGTTAAGCGAGCAGTACTTC. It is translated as CASSVGQGALSEQYF.

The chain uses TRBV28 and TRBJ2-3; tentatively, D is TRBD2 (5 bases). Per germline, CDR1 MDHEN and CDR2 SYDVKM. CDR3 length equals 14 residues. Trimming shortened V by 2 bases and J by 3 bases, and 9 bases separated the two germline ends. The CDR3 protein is CASSLGLATDTQYF. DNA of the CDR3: TGTGCCAGCAGTTTAGGCCTAGCAACAGATACGCAGTATTTT.

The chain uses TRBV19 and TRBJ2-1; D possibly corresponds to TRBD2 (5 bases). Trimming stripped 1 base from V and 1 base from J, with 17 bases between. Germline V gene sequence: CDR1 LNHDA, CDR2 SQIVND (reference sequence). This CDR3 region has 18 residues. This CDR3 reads CASSIGSGGRRSYNEQFF. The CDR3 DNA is TGTGCCAGTAGTATAGGGTCAGGAGGCAGGAGGTCCTACAATGAGCAGTTCTTC.

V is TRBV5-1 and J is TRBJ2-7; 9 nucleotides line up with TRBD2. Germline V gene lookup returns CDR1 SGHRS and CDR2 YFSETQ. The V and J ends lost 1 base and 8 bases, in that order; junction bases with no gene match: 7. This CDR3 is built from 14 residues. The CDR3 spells CASSLKSSGGKQYF. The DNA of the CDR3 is TGCGCCAGCAGCTTGAAGTCCAGCGGGGGGAAGCAGTACTTC.

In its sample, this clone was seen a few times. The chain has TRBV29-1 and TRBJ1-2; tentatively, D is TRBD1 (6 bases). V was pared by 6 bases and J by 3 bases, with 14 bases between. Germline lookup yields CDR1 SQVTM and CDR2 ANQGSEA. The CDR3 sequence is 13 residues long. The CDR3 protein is CSVPRTADYGYTF. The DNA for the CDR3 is TGCAGCGTACCACGGACAGCGGACTATGGCTACACCTTC.

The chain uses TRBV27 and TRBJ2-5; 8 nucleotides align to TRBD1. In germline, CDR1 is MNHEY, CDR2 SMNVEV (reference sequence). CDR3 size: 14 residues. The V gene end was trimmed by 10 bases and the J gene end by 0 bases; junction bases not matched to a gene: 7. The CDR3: CATRQGTNQETQYF. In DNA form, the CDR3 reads TGTGCCACCAGACAGGGGACGAACCAAGAGACCCAGTACTTC.

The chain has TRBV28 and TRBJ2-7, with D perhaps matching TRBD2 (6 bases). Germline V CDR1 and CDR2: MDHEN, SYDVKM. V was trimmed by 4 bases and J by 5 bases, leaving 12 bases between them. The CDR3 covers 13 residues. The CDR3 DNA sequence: TGTGCCAGCAGTTCGACTAGTACCCACGAGCAGTACTTC. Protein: CASSSTSTHEQYF.

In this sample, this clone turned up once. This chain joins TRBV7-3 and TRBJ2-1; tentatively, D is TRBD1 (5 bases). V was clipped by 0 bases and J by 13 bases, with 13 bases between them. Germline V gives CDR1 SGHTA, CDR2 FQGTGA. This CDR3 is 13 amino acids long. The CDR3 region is CASSLTQGVYQFF. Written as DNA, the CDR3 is TGTGCCAGCAGCTTAACGCAGGGTGTTTATCAGTTCTTC.

The CDR3 DNA is TGTGCCAGTAGGCCCTTAGCGGGGGGTTTCTACAATGAGCAGTTCTTC. This translates into CASRPLAGGFYNEQFF. The chain has TRBV19 and TRBJ2-1, with 10 bases fitting TRBD2. CDR3 length: 16 residues. The germline gives CDR1 LNHDA, CDR2 SQIVND (reference sequence). V dropped 6 bases and J dropped 3; count of bases not matched to a gene: 8.

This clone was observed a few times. This CDR3 is CASSLRQGAHEKLFF. The CDR3 bases are TGTGCCAGCAGCTTACGACAGGGGGCGCATGAAAAACTGTTTTTT. The chain employs TRBV5-4 and TRBJ1-4; the match to TRBD1 covers 10 bases. V lost 2 bases, J lost 6 bases, and 4 bases stayed unmatched. The CDR3 runs 15 residues. Germline V gives CDR1 SGHNT, CDR2 YYREEE (reference sequence).

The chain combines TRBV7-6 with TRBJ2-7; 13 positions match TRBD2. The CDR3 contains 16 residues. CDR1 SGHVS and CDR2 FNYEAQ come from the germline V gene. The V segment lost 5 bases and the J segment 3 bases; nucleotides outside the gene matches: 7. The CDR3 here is CASSGGLAGWGYEQYF. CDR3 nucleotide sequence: TGTGCCAGCAGCGGGGGACTAGCGGGGTGGGGCTACGAGCAGTACTTC. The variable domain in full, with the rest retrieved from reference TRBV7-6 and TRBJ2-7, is GAGVSQSPRYKVTKRGQDVALRCDPISGHVSLYWYRQALGQGPEFLTYFNYEAQQDKSGLPNDRFSAERPEGSISTLTIQRTEQRDSAMYRCASSGGLAGWGYEQYFGPGTRLTVT.

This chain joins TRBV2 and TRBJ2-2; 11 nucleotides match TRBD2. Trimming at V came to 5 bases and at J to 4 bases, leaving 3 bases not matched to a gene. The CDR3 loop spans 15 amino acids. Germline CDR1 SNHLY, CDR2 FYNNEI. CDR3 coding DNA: TGTGCCAGCAGTACGACTAGCGGGGCCACCGGGGAGCTGTTTTTT. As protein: CASSTTSGATGELFF.

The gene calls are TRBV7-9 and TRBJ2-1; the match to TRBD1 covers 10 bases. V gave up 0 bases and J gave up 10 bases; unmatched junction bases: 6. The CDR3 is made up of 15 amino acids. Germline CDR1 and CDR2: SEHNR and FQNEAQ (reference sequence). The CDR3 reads CASSLARDRGWEQFF. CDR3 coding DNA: TGTGCCAGCAGCTTAGCGCGGGACAGGGGATGGGAGCAGTTCTTC. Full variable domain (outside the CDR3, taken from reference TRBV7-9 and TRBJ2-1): DTGVSQNPRHKITKRGQNVTFRCDPISEHNRLYWYRQTLGQGPEFLTYFQNEAQLEKSRLLSDRFSAERPKGSFSTLEIQRTEQGDSAMYLCASSLARDRGWEQFFGPGTRLTVL.

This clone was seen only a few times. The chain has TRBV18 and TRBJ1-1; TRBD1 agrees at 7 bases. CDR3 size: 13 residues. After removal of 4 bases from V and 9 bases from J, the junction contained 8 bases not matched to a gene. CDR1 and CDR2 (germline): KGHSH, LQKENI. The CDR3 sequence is CASSLDGTAKAFF. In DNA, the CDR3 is TGTGCCAGCTCACTGGATGGGACAGCTAAAGCTTTCTTT.

CDR3 sequence: CASSPGTGATDTQYF. DNA of the CDR3: TGTGCCAGCAGCCCCGGGACTGGGGCCACAGATACGCAGTATTTT. The rearrangement joins TRBV11-2 to TRBJ2-3; weak D call: TRBD2 (6 bases). Between the trimmed V and J ends, which lost 5 bases and 2 bases, there was a span of 14 bases. The CDR3 covers 15 residues. Per the germline V gene, CDR1 is SGHAT and CDR2 is FQNNGV.

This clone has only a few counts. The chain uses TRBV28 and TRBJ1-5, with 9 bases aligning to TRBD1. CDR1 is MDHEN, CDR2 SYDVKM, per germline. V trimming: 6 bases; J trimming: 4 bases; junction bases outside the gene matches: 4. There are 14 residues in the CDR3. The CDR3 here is CASRDRGWNQPQHF. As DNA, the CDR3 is TGTGCCAGCAGGGACAGGGGATGGAATCAGCCCCAGCATTTT.

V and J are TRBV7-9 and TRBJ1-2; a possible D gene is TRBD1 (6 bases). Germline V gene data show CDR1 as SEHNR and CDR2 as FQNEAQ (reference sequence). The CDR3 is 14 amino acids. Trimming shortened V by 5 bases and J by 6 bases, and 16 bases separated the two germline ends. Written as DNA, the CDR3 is TGTGCCAGCAGCCGGCGCGGACAGCAGAATGGCTACACCTTC. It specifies CASSRRGQQNGYTF. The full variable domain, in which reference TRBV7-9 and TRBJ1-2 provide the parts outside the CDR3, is DTGVSQNPRHKITKRGQNVTFRCDPISEHNRLYWYRQTLGQGPEFLTYFQNEAQLEKSRLLSDRFSAERPKGSFSTLEIQRTEQGDSAMYLCASSRRGQQNGYTFGSGTRLTVV.

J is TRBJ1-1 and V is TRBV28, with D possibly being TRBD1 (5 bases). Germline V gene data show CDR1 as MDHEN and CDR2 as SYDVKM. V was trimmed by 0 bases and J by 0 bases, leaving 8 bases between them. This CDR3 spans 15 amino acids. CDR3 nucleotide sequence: TGTGCCAGCAGTTTATGGACGGACATGAACACTGAAGCTTTCTTT. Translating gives CASSLWTDMNTEAFF.

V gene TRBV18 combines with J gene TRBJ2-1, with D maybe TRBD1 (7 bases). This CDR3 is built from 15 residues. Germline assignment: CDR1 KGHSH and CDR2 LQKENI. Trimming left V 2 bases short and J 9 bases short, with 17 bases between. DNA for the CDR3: TGTGCCAGCTCACCATTCCGGACAGGAGGGGGTGAGCAGTTCTTC. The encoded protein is CASSPFRTGGGEQFF.